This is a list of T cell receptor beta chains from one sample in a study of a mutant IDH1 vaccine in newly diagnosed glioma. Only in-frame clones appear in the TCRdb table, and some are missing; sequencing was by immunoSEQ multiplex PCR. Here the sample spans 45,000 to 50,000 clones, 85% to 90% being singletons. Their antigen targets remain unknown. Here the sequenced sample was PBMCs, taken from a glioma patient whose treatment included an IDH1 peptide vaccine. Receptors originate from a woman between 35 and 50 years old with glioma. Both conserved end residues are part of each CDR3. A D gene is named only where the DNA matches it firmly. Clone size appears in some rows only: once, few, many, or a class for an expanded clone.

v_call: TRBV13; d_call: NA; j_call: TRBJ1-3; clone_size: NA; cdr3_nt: TGTGCCAGCAGCTTAGTTGGGATTAGCTCTGGAAACACCATATATTTT; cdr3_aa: CASSLVGISSGNTIYF
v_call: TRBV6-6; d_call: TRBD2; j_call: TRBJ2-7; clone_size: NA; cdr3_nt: TGTGCCAGCAGTTCCAGGACTAGCGGGACCGCCTACGAGCAGTACTTC; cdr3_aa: CASSSRTSGTAYEQYF
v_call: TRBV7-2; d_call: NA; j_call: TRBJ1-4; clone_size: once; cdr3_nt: TGTGCCAGCAGCTCGAGGGTGGTTGGGGCAACTAATGAAAAACTGTTTTTT; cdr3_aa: CASSSRVVGATNEKLFF
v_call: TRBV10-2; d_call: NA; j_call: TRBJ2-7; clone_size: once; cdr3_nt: TGCGCCACCCGGCCTGGTACCGACGAGCAGTACTTC; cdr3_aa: CATRPGTDEQYF
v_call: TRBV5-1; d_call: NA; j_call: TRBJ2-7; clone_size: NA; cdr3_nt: TGCGCCAGCAGCCGGAAGGGGGGATCTGGTCACGAGCAGTACTTC; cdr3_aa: CASSRKGGSGHEQYF
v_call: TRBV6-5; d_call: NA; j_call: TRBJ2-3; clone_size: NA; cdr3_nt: TGTGCCAGCAAGATTCATGGGGGCACAGATACGCAGTATTTT; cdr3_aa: CASKIHGGTDTQYF
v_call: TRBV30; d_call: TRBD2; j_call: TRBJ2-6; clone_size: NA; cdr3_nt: TGTGCCTGGAGTGTGGGGGGGATGTTCGGGGCCAACGTCCTGACTTTC; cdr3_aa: CAWSVGGMFGANVLTF
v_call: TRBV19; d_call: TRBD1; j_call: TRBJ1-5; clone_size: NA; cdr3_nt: TGTGCCAGTAGGACAGTGGGGGACAGGAATCAGCCCCAGCATTTT; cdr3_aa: CASRTVGDRNQPQHF
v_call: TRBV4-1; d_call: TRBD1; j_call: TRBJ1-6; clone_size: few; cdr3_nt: TGCGCCAGCGGGGGGACAGTCTCACCCCTCCACTTT; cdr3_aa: CASGGTVSPLHF
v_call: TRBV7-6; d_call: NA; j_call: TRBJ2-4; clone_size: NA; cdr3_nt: TGTGCCAGCAGCCTAGTTGGGGGGGCTGGAAACATTCAGTACTTC; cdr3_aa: CASSLVGGAGNIQYF
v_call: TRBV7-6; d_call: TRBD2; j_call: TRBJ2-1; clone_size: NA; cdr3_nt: TGTGCCAGCAGCTTCCCTCCCTCGGGAGGGGCCCACAATGAGCAGTTCTTC; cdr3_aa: CASSFPPSGGAHNEQFF
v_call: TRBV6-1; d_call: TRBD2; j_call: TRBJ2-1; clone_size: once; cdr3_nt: TGTGCCAGCAGTGATCTCGGGGGGGACCCAACCAATGAGCAGTTCTTC; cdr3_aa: CASSDLGGDPTNEQFF
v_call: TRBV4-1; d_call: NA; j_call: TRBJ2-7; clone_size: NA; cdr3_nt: TGCGCCAGCAGCCAAGAGAACGGCCGGGGGTCGGACGAGCAGTACTTC; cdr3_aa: CASSQENGRGSDEQYF
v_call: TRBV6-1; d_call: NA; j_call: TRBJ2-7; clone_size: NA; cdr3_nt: TGTGCCAGCAGTGACCCCGTGGACGAGCAGTACTTC; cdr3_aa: CASSDPVDEQYF
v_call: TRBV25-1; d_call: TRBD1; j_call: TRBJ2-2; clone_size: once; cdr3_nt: TGTGCCAGCAGTGTTACAGGGGGCATCACCGGGGAGCTGTTTTTT; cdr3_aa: CASSVTGGITGELFF
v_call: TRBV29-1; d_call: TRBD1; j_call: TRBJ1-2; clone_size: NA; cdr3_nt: TGCAGCGTAGGAGGGGGCTACTATGGCTACACCTTC; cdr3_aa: CSVGGGYYGYTF
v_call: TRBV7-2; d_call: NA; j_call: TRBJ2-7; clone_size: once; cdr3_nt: TGTGCCAGCAGTTACCGCAGGAATTCCTACGAGCAGTACTTC; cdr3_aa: CASSYRRNSYEQYF
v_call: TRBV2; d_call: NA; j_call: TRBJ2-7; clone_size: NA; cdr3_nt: TGTGCCAGCAGTGGAGATGCGAACGAGCAGTACTTC; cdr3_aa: CASSGDANEQYF
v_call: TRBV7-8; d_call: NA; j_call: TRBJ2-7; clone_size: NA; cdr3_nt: TGTGCCAGCAGCTTAGTCTACAGCTCCTACGAGCAGTACTTC; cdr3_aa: CASSLVYSSYEQYF
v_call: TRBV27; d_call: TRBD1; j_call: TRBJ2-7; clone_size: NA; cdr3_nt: TGTGCCAGCAGGTACCAGGGGGCACCCTCCTACGAGCAGTACTTC; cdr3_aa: CASRYQGAPSYEQYF
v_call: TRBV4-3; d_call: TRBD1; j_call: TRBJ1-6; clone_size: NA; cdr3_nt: TGCGCCAGCAGCCTCGCGACAGGGGACGCTTCACCCCTCCACTTT; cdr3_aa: CASSLATGDASPLHF
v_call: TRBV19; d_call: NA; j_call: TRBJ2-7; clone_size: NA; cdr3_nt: TGTGCCAGTAGTATCCTTAGTGGAGGCTCCTACGAGCAGTACTTC; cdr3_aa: CASSILSGGSYEQYF
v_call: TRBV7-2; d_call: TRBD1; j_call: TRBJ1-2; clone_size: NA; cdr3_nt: TGTGCCAGCAGCTTAGCAACAGGGGACGGCTACACCTTC; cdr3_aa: CASSLATGDGYTF
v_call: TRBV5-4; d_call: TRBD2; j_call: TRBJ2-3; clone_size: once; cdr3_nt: TGTGCCAGCAGCGCCGGGACTAGCGGAAGCACAGATACGCAGTATTTT; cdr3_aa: CASSAGTSGSTDTQYF
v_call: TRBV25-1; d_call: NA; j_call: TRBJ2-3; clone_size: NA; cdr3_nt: TGTGCCAGCAGTGAACGGGTGATGGTACGGGGCACAGATACGCAGTATTTT; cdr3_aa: CASSERVMVRGTDTQYF
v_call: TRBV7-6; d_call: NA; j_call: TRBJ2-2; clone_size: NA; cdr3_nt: TGTGCCAGCAGTCAGAACACGGGCGGGGCCGGGGAGCTGTTTTTT; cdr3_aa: CASSQNTGGAGELFF
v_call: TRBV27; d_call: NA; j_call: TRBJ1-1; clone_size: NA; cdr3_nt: TGTGCCAGCAGTTCCGGACGGGAGGCGGTCACTGAAGCTTTCTTT; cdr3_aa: CASSSGREAVTEAFF
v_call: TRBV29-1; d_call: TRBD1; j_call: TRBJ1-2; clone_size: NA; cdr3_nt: TGCAGCGCCCCAATGGGCCGGGACAGTTTCTATGGCTACACCTTC; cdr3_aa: CSAPMGRDSFYGYTF
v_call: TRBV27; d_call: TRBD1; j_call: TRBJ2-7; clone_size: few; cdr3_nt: TGTGCCAGCAAACCGGGACAGGGGACCTCCTACGAGCAGTACTTC; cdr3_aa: CASKPGQGTSYEQYF
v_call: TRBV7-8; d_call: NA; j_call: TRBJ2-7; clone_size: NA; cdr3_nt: TGTGCCAGCAGCTTAGCAGGCGGCGGGATACCCTACGAGCAGTACTTC; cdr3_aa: CASSLAGGGIPYEQYF
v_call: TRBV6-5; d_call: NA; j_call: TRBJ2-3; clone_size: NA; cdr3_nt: TGTGCCAGCAGACCCGCGGTCCCCACAGATACGCAGTATTTT; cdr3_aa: CASRPAVPTDTQYF
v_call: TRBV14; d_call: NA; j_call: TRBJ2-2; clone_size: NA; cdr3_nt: TGTGCCAGCAGTATGAAGTGGGGGGGCGCCGGGGAGCTGTTTTTT; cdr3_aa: CASSMKWGGAGELFF
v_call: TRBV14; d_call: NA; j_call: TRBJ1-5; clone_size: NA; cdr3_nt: TGTGCCAGCAGCCAACCAGGCGCGGGACCGAGCAATCAGCCCCAGCATTTT; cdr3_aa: CASSQPGAGPSNQPQHF
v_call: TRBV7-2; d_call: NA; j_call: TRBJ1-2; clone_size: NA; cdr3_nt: TGTGCCAGCAGCTTAGCTGTCCTAGGCTACACCTTC; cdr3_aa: CASSLAVLGYTF
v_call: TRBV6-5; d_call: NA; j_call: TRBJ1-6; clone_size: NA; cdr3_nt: TGTGCCAGCGGAGCCATAAGGGGCAATTCACCCCTCCACTTT; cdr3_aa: CASGAIRGNSPLHF
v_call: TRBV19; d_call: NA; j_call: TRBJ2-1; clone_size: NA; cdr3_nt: TGTGCCAGTAGTAGTTGGGGGGTCCGGGACTTGGCCAATGAGCAGTTCTTC; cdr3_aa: CASSSWGVRDLANEQFF
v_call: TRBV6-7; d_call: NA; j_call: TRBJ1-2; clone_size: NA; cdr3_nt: TGTGCCAGCACCCCTGGATTAGGGGGATGTAAGGATGGCTACACCTTC; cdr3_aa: CASTPGLGGCKDGYTF
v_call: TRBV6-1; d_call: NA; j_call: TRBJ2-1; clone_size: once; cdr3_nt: TGTGCCATCCGGCAGGGTAGGTCCTACAATGAGCAGTTCTTC; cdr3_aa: CAIRQGRSYNEQFF
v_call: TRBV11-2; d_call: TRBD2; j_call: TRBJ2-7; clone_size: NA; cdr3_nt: TGTGCCAGCACTCACGACTTTTTGCGGGAGGGCCGTGGAGAGCAGTACTTC; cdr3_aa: CASTHDFLREGRGEQYF
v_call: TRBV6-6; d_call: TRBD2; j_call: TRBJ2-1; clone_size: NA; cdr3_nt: TGTGCCAGCAGCCCCCGACTAGCGGGAAGTAATGAGCAGTTCTTC; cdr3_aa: CASSPRLAGSNEQFF
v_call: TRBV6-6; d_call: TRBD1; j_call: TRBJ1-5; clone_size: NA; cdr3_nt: TGTGCCAGCAGTTACCCGGACAGGGGGGGTAATCAGCCCCAGCATTTT; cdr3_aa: CASSYPDRGGNQPQHF
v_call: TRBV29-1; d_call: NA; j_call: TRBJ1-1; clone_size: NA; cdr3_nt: TGCAGCGTCTCCGGGGCCCAGAACACTGAAGCTTTCTTT; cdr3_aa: CSVSGAQNTEAFF
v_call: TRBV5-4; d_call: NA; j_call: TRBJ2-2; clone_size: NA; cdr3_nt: TGTGCCAGCAGCTTGGCCATGGGGGAGCTGTTTTTT; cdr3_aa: CASSLAMGELFF
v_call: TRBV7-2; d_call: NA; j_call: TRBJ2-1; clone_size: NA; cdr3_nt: TGTGCCAGCAGCTTAGTCCAGGCAGGGGACAATGAGCAGTTCTTC; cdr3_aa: CASSLVQAGDNEQFF
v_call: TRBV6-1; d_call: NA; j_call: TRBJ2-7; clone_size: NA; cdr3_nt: TGTGCCAGCAGTGAATTCCCCACGGGGTACGAGCAGTACTTC; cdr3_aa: CASSEFPTGYEQYF
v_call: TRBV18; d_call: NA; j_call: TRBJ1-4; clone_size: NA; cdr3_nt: TGTGCCAGCTCACCACTCGGCTATGAAAAACTGTTTTTT; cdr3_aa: CASSPLGYEKLFF
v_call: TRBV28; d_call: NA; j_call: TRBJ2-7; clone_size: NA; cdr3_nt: TGTGCCAGCAGTCCATACTACGAGCAGTACTTC; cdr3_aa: CASSPYYEQYF
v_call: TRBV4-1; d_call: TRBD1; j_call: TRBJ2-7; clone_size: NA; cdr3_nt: TGCGCCAGCAGCCAGGGGGGACAGGGGGACTACGAGCAGTACTTC; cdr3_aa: CASSQGGQGDYEQYF
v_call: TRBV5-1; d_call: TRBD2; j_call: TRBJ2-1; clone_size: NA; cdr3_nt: TGCGCCAGCAGCCCACTAGCGGGTATTTACAATGAGCAGTTCTTC; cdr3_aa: CASSPLAGIYNEQFF
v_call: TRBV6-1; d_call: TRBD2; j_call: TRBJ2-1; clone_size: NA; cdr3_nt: TGTGCCAGCAGTGAAGCGTGGCGGGAGGTCCCAACTGAGCAGTTCTTC; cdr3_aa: CASSEAWREVPTEQFF
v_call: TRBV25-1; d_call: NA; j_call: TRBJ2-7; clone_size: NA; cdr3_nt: TGTGCCAGCAGGGACAGCTCCTACGAGCAGTACTTC; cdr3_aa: CASRDSSYEQYF
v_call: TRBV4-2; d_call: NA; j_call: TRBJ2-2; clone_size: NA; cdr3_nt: TGTGCCAGCAGCCAAGGACAGGGAGGGTTGGCCGGGGAGCTGTTTTTT; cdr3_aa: CASSQGQGGLAGELFF
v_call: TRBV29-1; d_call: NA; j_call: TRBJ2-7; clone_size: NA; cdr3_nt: TGCAGCGTTGAATGGTCGAGCCGACCCTACGAGCAGTACTTC; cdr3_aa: CSVEWSSRPYEQYF